What follows are 2 T cell receptor beta chains derived from one specimen sequenced in a study of technical replicates of blood from four donors (dated by TCRdb to 2016 to 2017). Preparation of the library involved the immunoSEQ multiplex PCR assay. TCRdb took over this immuneACCESS table, retaining in-frame rearrangements with V and J assigned. Such tables are incomplete; in checked studies, under half of the missing clones stem from an unresolved V gene, and the remainder is unexplained. The table for this sample lists around 83,000 clones; approximately 94% of them were counted only once. The ten largest clones take up under 0.3% of the sample. The sequencing sample was made of T cells isolated from PBMCs. These receptors all stem from a human donor in good health.

The chain links TRBV6-1 to TRBJ1-1, with D hard to call. V lost 1 base and J 1 base, leaving 4 bases between the germline ends. The germline V gene encodes CDR1 MNHNS and CDR2 SASEGT. This CDR3 has 13 residues. The CDR3 region is CASSEGGNTEAFF. The CDR3 DNA sequence: TGTGCCAGCAGTGAAGGAGGGAACACTGAAGCTTTCTTT.

The chain carries TRBV6-1 and TRBJ2-4, with TRBD2 as a possible D gene (5 bases). The V gene lost 8 bases and the J gene lost 3 bases, with 5 bases spanning the gap. Germline V gives CDR1 MNHNS, CDR2 SASEGT. This CDR3 contains 11 residues. The CDR3 DNA is TGTGCCAGCCGGGACAAAAACATTCAGTACTTC. As protein: CASRDKNIQYF.